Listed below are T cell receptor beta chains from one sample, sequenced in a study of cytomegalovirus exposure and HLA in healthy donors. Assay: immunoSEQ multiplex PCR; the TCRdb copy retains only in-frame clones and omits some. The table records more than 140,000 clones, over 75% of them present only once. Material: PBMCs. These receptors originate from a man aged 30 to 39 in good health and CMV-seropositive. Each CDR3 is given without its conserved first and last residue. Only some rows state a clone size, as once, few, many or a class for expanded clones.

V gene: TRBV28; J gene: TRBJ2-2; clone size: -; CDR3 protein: ASSFSGGELF
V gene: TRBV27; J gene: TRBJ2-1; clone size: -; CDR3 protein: ASSLLGLAGDEQF
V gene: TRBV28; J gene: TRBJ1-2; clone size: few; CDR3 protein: ASSFKQGDYGYT
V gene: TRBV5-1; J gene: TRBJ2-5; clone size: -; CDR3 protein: ASRSGTSGVQETQY
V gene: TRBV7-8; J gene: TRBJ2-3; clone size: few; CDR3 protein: ASSLVLAGGTDTQY
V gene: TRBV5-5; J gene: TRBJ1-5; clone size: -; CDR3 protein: ASSTVTGVNQPQH
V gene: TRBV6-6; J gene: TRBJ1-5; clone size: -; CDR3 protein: ASSYTREAQH
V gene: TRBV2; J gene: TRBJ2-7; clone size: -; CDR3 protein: ASSELSSYEQY
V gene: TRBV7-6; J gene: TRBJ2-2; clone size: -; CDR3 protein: ASKEGRTGELF
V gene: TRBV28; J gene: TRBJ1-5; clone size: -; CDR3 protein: ASSLGGPQH
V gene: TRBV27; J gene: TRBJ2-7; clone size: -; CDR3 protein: ASSPPRGGSRDEQY
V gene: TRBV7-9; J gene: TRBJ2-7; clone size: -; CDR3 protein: ASSLGGGTGSEQY
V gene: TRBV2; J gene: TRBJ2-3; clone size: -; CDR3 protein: ASSGGTSADTQY
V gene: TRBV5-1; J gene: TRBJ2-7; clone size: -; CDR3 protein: ASSTQGARGFEQY
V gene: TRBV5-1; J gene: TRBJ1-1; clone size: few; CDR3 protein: ASSLVEGLNTEAF
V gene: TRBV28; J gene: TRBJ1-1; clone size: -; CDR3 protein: ASRDINTEAF
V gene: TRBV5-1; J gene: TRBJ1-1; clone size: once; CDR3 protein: ASSLGQMNTEAF
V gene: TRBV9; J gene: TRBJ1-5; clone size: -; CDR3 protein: ASSVEGRGGPQH
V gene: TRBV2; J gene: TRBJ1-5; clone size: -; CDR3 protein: ASSVQFSNQPQH